This T cell receptor beta chain was identified in a study of blood T cells in healthy people across ages. Healthy individuals of Caucasian origin from Russia, aged 6 to 90, served as donors. Total RNA was isolated from each sample in quantities of at least 5 micrograms. Using a J-beta primer mix together with a sample-barcoded 5' primer, a second PCR was run for roughly 6 to 11 cycles. One entry per CDR3 protein, called by TCRdb with MiXCR from the 5' RACE reads. The repertoire consists of about 680,000 distinct CDR3 sequences, with more than 40% occurring once and the leading ten covering under 35%. This clonotype appeared once. The target antigen is unknown. This CDR3 is built from 14 residues. V shed 0 bases, J shed 10 bases, and the junction held 4 bases outside the gene matches. Germline-derived CDR1 and CDR2 are SGDLS and YYNGEE. Study-level points and caveats: Leaving the PBMCs unsorted stopped any conclusive comparison of naive versus antigen-experienced cells.

This clonotype originated in a woman aged 60 to 75 in good health. The chain couples TRBV9 to TRBJ2-1; 10 bases line up with TRBD2. The sample was blood. Here the CDR3 reads CASSVVGTSAEQFF. CDR3 DNA: TGTGCCAGCAGCGTAGTTGGGACTAGCGCCGAGCAGTTCTTC.